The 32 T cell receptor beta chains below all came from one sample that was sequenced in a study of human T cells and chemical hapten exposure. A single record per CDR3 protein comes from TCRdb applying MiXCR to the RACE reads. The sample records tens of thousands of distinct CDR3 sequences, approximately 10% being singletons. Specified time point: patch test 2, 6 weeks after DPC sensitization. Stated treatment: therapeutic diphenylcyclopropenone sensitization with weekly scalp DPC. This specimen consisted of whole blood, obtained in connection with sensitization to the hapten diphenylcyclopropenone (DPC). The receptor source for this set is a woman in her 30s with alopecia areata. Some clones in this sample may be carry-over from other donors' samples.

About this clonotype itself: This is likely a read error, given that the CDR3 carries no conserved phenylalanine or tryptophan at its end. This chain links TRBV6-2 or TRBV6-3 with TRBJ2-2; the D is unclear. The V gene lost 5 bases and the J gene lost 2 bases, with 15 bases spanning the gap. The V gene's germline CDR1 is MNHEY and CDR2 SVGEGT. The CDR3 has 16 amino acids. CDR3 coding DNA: TGTGCCAGCAGTCCCGACCGGGCTCCCAACACCGGGGAGCTGTTTTCT. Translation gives CASSPDRAPNTGELFS.

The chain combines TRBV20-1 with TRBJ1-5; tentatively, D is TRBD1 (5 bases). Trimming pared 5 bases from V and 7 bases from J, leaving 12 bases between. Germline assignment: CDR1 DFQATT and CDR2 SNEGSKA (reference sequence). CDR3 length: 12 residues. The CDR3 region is CSAESGGQPQHF. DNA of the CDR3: TGCAGTGCTGAGTCGGGGGGGCAGCCCCAGCATTTT.

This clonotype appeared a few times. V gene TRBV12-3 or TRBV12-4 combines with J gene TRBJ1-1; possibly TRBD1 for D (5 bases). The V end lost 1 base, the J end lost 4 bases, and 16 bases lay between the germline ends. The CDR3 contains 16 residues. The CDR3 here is CASSLDGGSRGTEAFF. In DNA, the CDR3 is TGTGCCAGCAGTTTAGATGGGGGTTCGAGGGGCACTGAAGCTTTCTTT.

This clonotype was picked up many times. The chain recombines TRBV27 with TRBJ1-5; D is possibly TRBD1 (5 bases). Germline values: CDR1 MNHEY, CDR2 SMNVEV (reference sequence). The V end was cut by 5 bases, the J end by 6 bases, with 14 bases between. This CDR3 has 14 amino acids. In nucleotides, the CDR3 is TGTGCCAGCAGTCGCCTAGGGGCCCCTCAGCCCCAGCATTTT. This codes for CASSRLGAPQPQHF.

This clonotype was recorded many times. The CDR3 region has the DNA TGCAGTGTCCTAGCGGTGAACACCGGGGAGCTGTTTTTT. It is translated as CSVLAVNTGELFF. The V gene is TRBV20-1, the J gene TRBJ2-2, with 7 nucleotides matching TRBD2. V gave up 7 bases and J gave up 1 base; unmatched junction bases: 3. Germline V gene sequence: CDR1 DFQATT, CDR2 SNEGSKA (reference sequence). The CDR3 extends over 13 amino acids.

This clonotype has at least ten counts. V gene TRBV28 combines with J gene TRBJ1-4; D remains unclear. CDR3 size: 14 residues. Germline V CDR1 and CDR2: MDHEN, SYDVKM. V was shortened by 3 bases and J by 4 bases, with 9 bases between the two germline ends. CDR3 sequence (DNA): TGTGCCAGCAGTTTCGGCGGAAATAATGAAAAACTGTTTTTT. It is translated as CASSFGGNNEKLFF.

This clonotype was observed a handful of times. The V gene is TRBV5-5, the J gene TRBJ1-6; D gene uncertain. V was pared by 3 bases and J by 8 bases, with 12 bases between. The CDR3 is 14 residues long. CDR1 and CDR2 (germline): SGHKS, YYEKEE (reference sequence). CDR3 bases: TGTGCCAGCAGCTCGACACGGCTGGATTCACCCCTCCACTTT. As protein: CASSSTRLDSPLHF.

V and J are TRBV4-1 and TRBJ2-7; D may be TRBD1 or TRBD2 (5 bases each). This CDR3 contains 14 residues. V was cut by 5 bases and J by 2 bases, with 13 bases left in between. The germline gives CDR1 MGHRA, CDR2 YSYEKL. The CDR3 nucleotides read TGCGCCAGCAGCGGGACCCGAGACCCCTACGAGCAGTACTTC. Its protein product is CASSGTRDPYEQYF.

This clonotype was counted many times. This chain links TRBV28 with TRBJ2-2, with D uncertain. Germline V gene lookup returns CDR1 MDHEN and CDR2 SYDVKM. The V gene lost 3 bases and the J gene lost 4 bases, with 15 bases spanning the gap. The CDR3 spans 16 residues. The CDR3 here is CASSFFRPTGTGELFF. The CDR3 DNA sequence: TGTGCCAGCAGTTTTTTTCGACCAACCGGCACCGGGGAGCTGTTTTTT.

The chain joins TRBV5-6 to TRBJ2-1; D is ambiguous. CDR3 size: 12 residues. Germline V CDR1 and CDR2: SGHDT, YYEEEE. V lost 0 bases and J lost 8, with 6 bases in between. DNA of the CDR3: TGTGCCAGCAGCTTGGCGCGACATGAGCAGTTCTTC. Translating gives CASSLARHEQFF.

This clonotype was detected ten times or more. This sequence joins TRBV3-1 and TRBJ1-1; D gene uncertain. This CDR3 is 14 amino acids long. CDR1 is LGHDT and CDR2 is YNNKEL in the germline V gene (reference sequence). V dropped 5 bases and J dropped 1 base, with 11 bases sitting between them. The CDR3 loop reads CASSSRDANTEAFF. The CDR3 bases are TGTGCCAGCAGCTCCCGGGATGCGAACACTGAAGCTTTCTTT. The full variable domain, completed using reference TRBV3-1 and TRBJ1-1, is DTAVSQTPKYLVTQMGNDKSIKCEQNLGHDTMYWYKQDSKKFLKIMFSYNNKELIINETVPNRFSPKSPDKAHLNLHINSLELGDSAVYFCASSSRDANTEAFFGQGTRLTVV.

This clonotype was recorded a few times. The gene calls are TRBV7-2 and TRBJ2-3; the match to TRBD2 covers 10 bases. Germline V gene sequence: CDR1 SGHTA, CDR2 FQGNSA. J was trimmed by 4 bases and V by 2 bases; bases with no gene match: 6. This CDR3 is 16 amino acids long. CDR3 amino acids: CASSLMGLASPDTQYF. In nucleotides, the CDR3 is TGTGCCAGCAGCTTAATGGGACTAGCGTCACCAGATACGCAGTATTTT.

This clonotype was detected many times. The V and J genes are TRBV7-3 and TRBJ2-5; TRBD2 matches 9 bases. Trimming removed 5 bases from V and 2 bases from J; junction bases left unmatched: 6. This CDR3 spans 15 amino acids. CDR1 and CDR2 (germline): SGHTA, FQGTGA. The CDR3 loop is CASSPLAGTQETQYF. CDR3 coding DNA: TGTGCCAGCAGCCCGCTAGCGGGGACGCAAGAGACCCAGTACTTC.

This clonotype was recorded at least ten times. DNA of the CDR3: TGTGCCAGCAGCCAAAAAACCGGGACTAGCGTCCCCCACAATGAGCAGTTCTTC. Protein sequence: CASSQKTGTSVPHNEQFF. The V gene is TRBV4-2, the J gene TRBJ2-1; 10 bases are a match to TRBD2. V lost 2 bases to trimming and J lost 5 bases; unmatched junction nucleotides: 12. Germline V gene data show CDR1 as LGHNA and CDR2 as YNFKEQ. This CDR3 has 18 amino acids.

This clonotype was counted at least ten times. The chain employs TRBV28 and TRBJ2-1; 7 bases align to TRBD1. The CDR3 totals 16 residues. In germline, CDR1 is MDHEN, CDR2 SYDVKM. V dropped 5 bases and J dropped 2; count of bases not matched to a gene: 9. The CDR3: CASSKHRGSTYNEQFF. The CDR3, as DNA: TGTGCCAGCAGTAAACACAGGGGCTCGACCTACAATGAGCAGTTCTTC.

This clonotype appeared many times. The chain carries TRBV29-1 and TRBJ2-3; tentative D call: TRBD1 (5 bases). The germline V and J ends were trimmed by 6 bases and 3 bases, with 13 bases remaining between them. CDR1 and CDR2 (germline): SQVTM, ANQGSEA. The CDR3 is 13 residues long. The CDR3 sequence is CSVISPGTDTQYF. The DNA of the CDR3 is TGCAGCGTCATCTCCCCAGGGACAGATACGCAGTATTTT.

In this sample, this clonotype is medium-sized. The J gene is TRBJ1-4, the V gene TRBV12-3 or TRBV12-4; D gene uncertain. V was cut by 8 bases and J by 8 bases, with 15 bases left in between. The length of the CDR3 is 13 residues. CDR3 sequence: CASRMAGGEKLFF. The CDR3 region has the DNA TGTGCCAGCCGGATGGCAGGTGGGGAAAAACTGTTTTTT.

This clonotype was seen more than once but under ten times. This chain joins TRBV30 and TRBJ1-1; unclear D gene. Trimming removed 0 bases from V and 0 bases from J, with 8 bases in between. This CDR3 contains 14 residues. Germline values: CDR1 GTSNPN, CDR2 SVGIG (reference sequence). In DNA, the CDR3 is TGTGCCTGGAGTGTCAGCCAGATGAACACTGAAGCTTTCTTT. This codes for CAWSVSQMNTEAFF.

CDR3 bases: TGTGCCAGCAGCCCCGATCAGCAGCGGCCCTACGAGCAGTACTTC. This encodes CASSPDQQRPYEQYF. V and J are TRBV5-4 and TRBJ2-7; TRBD2 might be the D (5 bases). Germline CDR1 SGHNT, CDR2 YYREEE (reference sequence). V was clipped by 4 bases and J by 2 bases, with 16 bases between them. There are 15 residues in the CDR3.

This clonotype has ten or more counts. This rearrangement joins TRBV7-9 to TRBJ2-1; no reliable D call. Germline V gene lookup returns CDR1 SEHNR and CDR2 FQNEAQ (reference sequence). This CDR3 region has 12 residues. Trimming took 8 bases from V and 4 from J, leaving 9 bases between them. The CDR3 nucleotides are TGTGCCAGCCAATCCGTTTACAATGAGCAGTTCTTC. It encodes CASQSVYNEQFF.

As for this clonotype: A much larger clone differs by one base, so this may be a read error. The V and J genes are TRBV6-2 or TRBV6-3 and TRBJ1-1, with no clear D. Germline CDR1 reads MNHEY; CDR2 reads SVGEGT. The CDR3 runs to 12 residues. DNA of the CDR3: TGTACCAGCACCACACAGCGGCTTGAAGCTTTCTTT. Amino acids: CTSTTQRLEAFF.

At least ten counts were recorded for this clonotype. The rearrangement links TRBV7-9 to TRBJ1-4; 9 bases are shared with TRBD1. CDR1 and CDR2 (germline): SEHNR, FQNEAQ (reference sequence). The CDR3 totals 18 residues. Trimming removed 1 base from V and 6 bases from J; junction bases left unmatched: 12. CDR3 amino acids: CASSLGDRVRPRHEKLFF. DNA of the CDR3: TGTGCCAGCAGCTTAGGGGACAGGGTCCGACCTCGTCATGAAAAACTGTTTTTT.

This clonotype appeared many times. CDR3 DNA: TGTGCCAGTAGTATCGGTGGGAGGGCCCTTTCGAACATTCAGTACTTC. Residues: CASSIGGRALSNIQYF. The chain has TRBV19 and TRBJ2-4, with 7 bases matching TRBD2. CDR1 is LNHDA, CDR2 SQIVND, per germline (reference sequence). V shed 3 bases, J shed 7 bases, and the junction held 12 bases outside the gene matches. The CDR3 consists of 16 residues. The variable domain in full, completed from reference TRBV19 and TRBJ2-4, reads DGGITQSPKYLFRKEGQNVTLSCEQNLNHDAMYWYRQDPGQGLRLIYYSQIVNDFQKGDIAEGYSVSREKKESFPLTVTSAQKNPTAFYLCASSIGGRALSNIQYFGAGTRLSVL.

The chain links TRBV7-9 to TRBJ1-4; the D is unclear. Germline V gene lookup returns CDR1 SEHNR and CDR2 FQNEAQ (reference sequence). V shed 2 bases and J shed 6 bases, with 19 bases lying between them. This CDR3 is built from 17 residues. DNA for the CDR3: TGTGCCAGCAGCTTACTGGGCGGAAGACCCTCCGATGAAAAACTGTTTTTT. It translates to CASSLLGGRPSDEKLFF.

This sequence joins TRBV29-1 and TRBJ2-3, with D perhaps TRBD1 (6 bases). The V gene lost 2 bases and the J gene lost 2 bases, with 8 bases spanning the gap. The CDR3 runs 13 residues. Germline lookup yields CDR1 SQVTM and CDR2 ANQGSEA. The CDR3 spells CSVEQGYTDTQYF. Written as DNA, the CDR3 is TGCAGCGTTGAACAGGGGTACACAGATACGCAGTATTTT.

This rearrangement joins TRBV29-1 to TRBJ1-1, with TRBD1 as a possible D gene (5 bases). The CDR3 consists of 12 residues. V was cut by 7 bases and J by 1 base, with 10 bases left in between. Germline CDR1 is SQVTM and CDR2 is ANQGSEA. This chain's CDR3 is CSAETENTEAFF. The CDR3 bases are TGCAGCGCGGAGACAGAGAACACTGAAGCTTTCTTT.

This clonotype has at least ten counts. The CDR3 reads CASSLEGNSPLHF. CDR3 in DNA: TGCGCCAGCAGCTTGGAGGGTAATTCACCCCTCCACTTT. The V call is TRBV5-1, the J call TRBJ1-6, with unresolved D. The germline V gene encodes CDR1 SGHRS and CDR2 YFSETQ. This CDR3 is built from 13 residues. Trimming left V 0 bases short and J 6 bases short, with 4 bases between. Looking up the rest from reference TRBV5-1 and TRBJ1-6 gives the full variable domain: KAGVTQTPRYLIKTRGQQVTLSCSPISGHRSVSWYQQTPGQGLQFLFEYFSETQRNKGNFPGRFSGRQFSNSRSEMNVSTLELGDSALYLCASSLEGNSPLHFGNGTRLTVT.

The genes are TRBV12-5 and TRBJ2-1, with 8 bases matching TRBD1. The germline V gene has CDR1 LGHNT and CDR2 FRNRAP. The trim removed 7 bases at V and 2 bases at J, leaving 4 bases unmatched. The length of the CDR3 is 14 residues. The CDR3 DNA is TGTGCTAGTGTCCCGGGACAGGCCTACAATGAGCAGTTCTTC. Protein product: CASVPGQAYNEQFF.

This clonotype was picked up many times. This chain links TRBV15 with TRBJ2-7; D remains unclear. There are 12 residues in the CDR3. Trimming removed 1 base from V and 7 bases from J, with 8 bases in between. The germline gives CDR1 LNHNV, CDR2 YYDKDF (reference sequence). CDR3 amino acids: CATSRGFGEQYF. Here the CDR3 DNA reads TGTGCCACCAGCAGAGGTTTTGGGGAGCAGTACTTC.

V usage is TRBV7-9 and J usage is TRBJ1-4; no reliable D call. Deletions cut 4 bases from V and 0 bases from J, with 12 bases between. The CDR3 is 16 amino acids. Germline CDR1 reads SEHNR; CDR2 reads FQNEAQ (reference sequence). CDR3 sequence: CASSSPGSATNEKLFF. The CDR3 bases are TGTGCCAGCAGCTCGCCAGGCTCTGCAACTAATGAAAAACTGTTTTTT.

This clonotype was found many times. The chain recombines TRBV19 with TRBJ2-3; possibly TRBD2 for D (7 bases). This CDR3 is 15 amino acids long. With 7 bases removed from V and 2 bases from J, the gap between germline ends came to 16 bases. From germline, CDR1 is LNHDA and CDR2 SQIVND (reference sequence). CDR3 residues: CASTKGGALTDTQYF. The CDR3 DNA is TGTGCCAGTACCAAGGGGGGGGCCCTCACAGATACGCAGTATTTT.

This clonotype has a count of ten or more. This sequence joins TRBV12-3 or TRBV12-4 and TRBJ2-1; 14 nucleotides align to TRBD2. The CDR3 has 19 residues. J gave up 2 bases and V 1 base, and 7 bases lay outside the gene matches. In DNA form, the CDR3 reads TGTGCCAGCAGTTTAGGACTAGCGGGGGGGCCGGCCCCCTACAATGAGCAGTTCTTC. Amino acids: CASSLGLAGGPAPYNEQFF.